Each of the 21 T cell receptor beta chains below was sequenced from the same sample in a study of monozygotic twins with inflammatory bowel disease. One entry per CDR3 protein, without DNA, is what TCRdb gives after re-calling the 5' RACE reads. The sample's table shows some 160,000 distinct CDR3 sequences. The sequenced material came from blood. These TCRs come from a human donor with ulcerative colitis or Crohn's disease, or a healthy co-twin of an affected twin (not recorded which).

The J gene is TRBJ2-7, the V gene TRBV10-3; TCRdb's assignment of TRBD1 cannot be checked, as there is no DNA. Per the germline V gene, CDR1 is ENHRY and CDR2 is SYGVKD. The CDR3 spans 15 residues. The CDR3: CAISEKGGSSYEQYF.

The rearrangement links TRBV20-1 to TRBJ1-1; as DNA is missing, the TRBD1 call by TCRdb cannot be tested. The CDR3 consists of 15 residues. The V gene's germline CDR1 is DFQATT and CDR2 SNEGSKA (reference sequence). This CDR3 reads CSARRGDRANTEAFF.

The chain is built from TRBV20-1 and TRBJ2-5. Germline-derived CDR1 and CDR2 are DFQATT and SNEGSKA (reference sequence). This CDR3 is built from 11 residues. CDR3 protein: CSARLGQTQYF.

This chain uses TRBV5-1 with TRBJ2-7; TCRdb's D call of TRBD1 is untestable without DNA. This CDR3 has 14 residues. Germline loops: CDR1 SGHRS, CDR2 YFSETQ. CDR3 protein: CASSRWDRTSEQYF.

The rearrangement uses TRBV6-6 and TRBJ2-1; the TRBD1 assignment by TCRdb is unverifiable without DNA. The CDR3 sequence is 14 residues long. Germline values: CDR1 MNHNY, CDR2 SVGAGI (reference sequence). The CDR3 region is CASSYRGTDNEQFF.

This rearrangement joins TRBV12-3 or TRBV12-4 to TRBJ1-5. The CDR3 is 15 residues long. CDR3 protein: CASSLGTSGNQPQHF.

The V and J genes are TRBV7-2 and TRBJ2-2; lacking DNA, the TRBD1 call made by TCRdb goes unchecked. This CDR3 is 13 amino acids long. Germline V gene lookup returns CDR1 SGHTA and CDR2 FQGNSA. The CDR3 region is CASSLRRGGELFF.

The chain carries TRBV18 and TRBJ2-7; there is no DNA to check the TCRdb D call of TRBD1. The CDR3 contains 14 residues. The germline gives CDR1 KGHSH, CDR2 LQKENI. The CDR3: CASSPPNRAGEQYF.

The genes are TRBV5-1 and TRBJ2-7; as DNA is missing, the TRBD2 call by TCRdb cannot be tested. The CDR3 sequence is 18 residues long. Germline V lookup: CDR1 SGHRS, CDR2 YFSETQ. CDR3: CASSTTGTRVKHFYEQYF.

The V gene is TRBV4-3, the J gene TRBJ2-7; the D gene TCRdb calls, TRBD2, cannot be checked with no DNA. This CDR3 has 18 amino acids. CDR1 is LGHNA, CDR2 YSLEER, per germline. CDR3 region: CASSLGLAGASGTYEQYF.

The chain recombines TRBV7-9 with TRBJ2-4; the TCRdb call, TRBD1, lacks DNA for checking. CDR3 length equals 14 residues. Germline V CDR1 and CDR2: SEHNR, FQNEAQ (reference sequence). The CDR3 loop is CASSPLEDKNMQYF.

The chain links TRBV7-2 to TRBJ2-7; the D call of TRBD2 rests on TCRdb alone, since no DNA is present to check it. Germline values: CDR1 SGHTA, CDR2 FQGNSA. The CDR3 is made up of 12 amino acids. The CDR3 loop reads CASSSLLHEQYF. Combining the CDR3 with reference TRBV7-2 and TRBJ2-7 gives the whole variable domain GAGVSQSPSNKVTEKGKDVELRCDPISGHTALYWYRQSLGQGLEFLIYFQGNSAPDKSGLPSDRFSAERTGGSVSTLTIQRTQQEDSAVYLCASSSLLHEQYFGPGTRLTVT.

J is TRBJ2-4 and V is TRBV7-2; TCRdb's D call of TRBD1 is untestable without DNA. The CDR3 covers 15 residues. Germline V gene lookup returns CDR1 SGHTA and CDR2 FQGNSA. CDR3 region: CASSSPEDSKNIQYF.

This chain connects TRBV6-5 to TRBJ1-1. From germline, CDR1 is MNHEY and CDR2 SVGAGI. CDR3 length: 14 amino acids. The CDR3 region is CASSYLSVNTEAFF.

CDR3 amino acids: CASRSGELTQYF. The genes are TRBV6-1 and TRBJ2-5; TCRdb gives TRBD1 as the D gene, but with no DNA this cannot be confirmed. The CDR3 is 12 amino acids. In germline, CDR1 is MNHNS, CDR2 SASEGT.

The chain joins TRBV18 to TRBJ2-7; TCRdb outputs TRBD1, but without DNA this stays unchecked. The germline V gene encodes CDR1 KGHSH and CDR2 LQKENI. This CDR3 has 15 amino acids. The CDR3 loop is CASSPSAGVNYEQYF.

This chain joins TRBV19 and TRBJ1-1; absent DNA, TCRdb's TRBD1 call cannot be checked. The CDR3 extends over 16 amino acids. Looked up from germline, CDR1 is LNHDA and CDR2 is SQIVND (reference sequence). This CDR3 is CASSRPLQGQNTEAFF.

The J gene is TRBJ1-3, the V gene TRBV5-6. CDR1 and CDR2 from the germline V gene are SGHDT and YYEEEE. This CDR3 has 13 amino acids. The CDR3 spells CASSLQSGNTIYF.

This chain links TRBV15 with TRBJ2-1; TCRdb's D gene call, TRBD1, goes unchecked for lack of DNA. CDR1 and CDR2 from the germline V gene are LNHNV and YYDKDF (reference sequence). The CDR3 loop spans 15 amino acids. The CDR3 is CATSRVQGAHNEQFF.

The V call is TRBV7-2, the J call TRBJ1-2; TCRdb picks TRBD1, but there is no DNA to check that call. Germline V CDR1 and CDR2: SGHTA, FQGNSA. This CDR3 contains 15 residues. The CDR3 region is CASRLLGTGGVGYTF.

The chain couples TRBV11-2 to TRBJ2-1; TCRdb names TRBD2, which stays unverified in the absence of DNA. This CDR3 has 19 residues. Germline loops: CDR1 SGHAT, CDR2 FQNNGV. The chain's CDR3 is CASSPGTSGGASSYNEQFF.